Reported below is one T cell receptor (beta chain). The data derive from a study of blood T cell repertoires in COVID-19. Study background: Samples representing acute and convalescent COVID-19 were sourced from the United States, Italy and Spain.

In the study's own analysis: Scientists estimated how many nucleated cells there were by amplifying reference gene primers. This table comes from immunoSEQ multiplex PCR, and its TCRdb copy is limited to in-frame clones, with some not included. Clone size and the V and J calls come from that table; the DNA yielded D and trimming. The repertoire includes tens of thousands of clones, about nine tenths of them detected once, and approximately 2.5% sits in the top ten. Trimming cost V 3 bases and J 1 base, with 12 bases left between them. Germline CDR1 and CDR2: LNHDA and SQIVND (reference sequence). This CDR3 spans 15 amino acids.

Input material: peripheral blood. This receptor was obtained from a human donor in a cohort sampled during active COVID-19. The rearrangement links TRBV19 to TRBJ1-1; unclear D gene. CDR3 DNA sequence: TGTGCCAGTAGTATCACGGCAGGCCCGAACACTGAAGCTTTCTTT. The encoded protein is CASSITAGPNTEAFF.